Listed below are T cell receptor beta chains from one sample, sequenced in a study of early T cells in non-severe SARS-CoV-2 infection. TCRdb re-called the 5' RACE reads through MiXCR, storing one row per CDR3 protein. The sample includes around 55,000 distinct CDR3 sequences, 9.5% to 15% seen only once; the top ten take less than 4.5%. The specimen sequenced was whole blood. These receptors all come from an adult who was a healthcare worker with PCR-confirmed SARS-CoV-2 infection or an uninfected control (not recorded which). Each CDR3 is given with its conserved first and last residue. Each record gives: clone size, V gene, J gene, CDR3 length, D gene, CDR3 protein, CDR3 DNA. D genes are given only for firm matches. Where a row states a size, it is once, few, many or the class of an expanded clone; other rows omit it.

clone_size: .; v_call: TRBV6-1; j_call: TRBJ2-5; cdr3_length: 14; d_call: TRBD1; cdr3_aa: CASSEQGATETQYF; cdr3_nt: TGTGCCAGCAGTGAGCAGGGGGCGACAGAGACCCAGTACTTC
clone_size: few; v_call: TRBV18; j_call: TRBJ2-1; cdr3_length: 16; d_call: .; cdr3_aa: CASSPPLDSSYNEQFF; cdr3_nt: TGTGCCAGCTCACCACCCCTCGACAGCTCCTACAATGAGCAGTTCTTC
clone_size: many; v_call: TRBV28; j_call: TRBJ2-1; cdr3_length: 14; d_call: .; cdr3_aa: CASSRRQANNEQFF; cdr3_nt: TGTGCCAGCAGTCGAAGACAGGCTAACAATGAGCAGTTCTTC
clone_size: many; v_call: TRBV11-2; j_call: TRBJ2-3; cdr3_length: 13; d_call: .; cdr3_aa: CASRAQTTDTQYF; cdr3_nt: TGTGCCAGCCGGGCCCAGACCACAGATACGCAGTATTTT
clone_size: .; v_call: TRBV20-1; j_call: TRBJ2-7; cdr3_length: 13; d_call: .; cdr3_aa: CSATNPGTYEQYF; cdr3_nt: TGCAGTGCTACAAACCCTGGAACCTACGAGCAGTACTTC
clone_size: .; v_call: TRBV27; j_call: TRBJ2-2; cdr3_length: 16; d_call: TRBD1; cdr3_aa: CASSPAGTGFTGELFF; cdr3_nt: TGTGCCAGCAGCCCTGCTGGGACAGGGTTCACCGGGGAGCTGTTTTTT
clone_size: many; v_call: TRBV18; j_call: TRBJ1-4; cdr3_length: 14; d_call: .; cdr3_aa: CASFVPGALGKLFF; cdr3_nt: TGTGCCAGCTTCGTGCCGGGGGCCCTGGGAAAACTGTTTTTT
clone_size: few; v_call: TRBV7-3; j_call: TRBJ2-2; cdr3_length: 11; d_call: .; cdr3_aa: CASSRTGELFF; cdr3_nt: TGTGCCAGCAGCCGGACCGGGGAGCTGTTTTTT
clone_size: .; v_call: TRBV7-3; j_call: TRBJ2-2; cdr3_length: 17; d_call: TRBD1; cdr3_aa: CASSPRTGGAMTGELFF; cdr3_nt: TGTGCCAGCAGCCCAAGGACAGGGGGCGCCATGACCGGGGAGCTGTTTTTT
clone_size: .; v_call: TRBV3-1; j_call: TRBJ2-7; cdr3_length: 12; d_call: .; cdr3_aa: CASSQVSKVKYF; cdr3_nt: TGTGCCAGCAGCCAAGTCTCTAAGGTGAAGTACTTC
clone_size: .; v_call: TRBV6-1; j_call: TRBJ1-1; cdr3_length: 11; d_call: .; cdr3_aa: CASKDITEAFF; cdr3_nt: TGTGCCAGCAAGGATATCACTGAAGCTTTCTTT
clone_size: few; v_call: TRBV27; j_call: TRBJ2-5; cdr3_length: 14; d_call: .; cdr3_aa: CASSLSGSWETQYF; cdr3_nt: TGTGCCAGCAGTTTATCCGGGAGCTGGGAGACCCAGTACTTC
clone_size: .; v_call: TRBV25-1; j_call: TRBJ2-1; cdr3_length: 14; d_call: .; cdr3_aa: CASSLDKNAGEQFF; cdr3_nt: TGTGCCAGCAGTCTAGATAAGAATGCGGGTGAGCAGTTCTTC
clone_size: many; v_call: TRBV28; j_call: TRBJ2-1; cdr3_length: 16; d_call: TRBD2; cdr3_aa: CASSPKAGGAYNEQFF; cdr3_nt: TGTGCCAGCAGTCCTAAAGCGGGAGGAGCCTACAATGAGCAGTTCTTC
clone_size: .; v_call: TRBV20-1; j_call: TRBJ1-1; cdr3_length: 15; d_call: .; cdr3_aa: CSTGRWDTMNTEAFF; cdr3_nt: TGCAGTACGGGCAGATGGGACACCATGAACACTGAAGCTTTCTTT
clone_size: few; v_call: TRBV7-2; j_call: TRBJ2-5; cdr3_length: 13; d_call: .; cdr3_aa: CASRLPSQETQYF; cdr3_nt: TGTGCCAGCCGGCTCCCCTCTCAAGAGACCCAGTACTTC
clone_size: .; v_call: TRBV7-9; j_call: TRBJ2-3; cdr3_length: 13; d_call: .; cdr3_aa: CASSRWEIDTQYF; cdr3_nt: TGTGCCAGCAGCAGGTGGGAGATAGATACGCAGTATTTT
clone_size: .; v_call: TRBV11-3; j_call: TRBJ2-1; cdr3_length: 17; d_call: TRBD2; cdr3_aa: CASSFGGTSGTGNEQFF; cdr3_nt: TGTGCCAGCAGCTTTGGGGGGACTAGCGGGACAGGCAATGAGCAGTTCTTC
clone_size: many; v_call: TRBV4-2; j_call: TRBJ2-1; cdr3_length: 15; d_call: .; cdr3_aa: CASSQEMGGYNEQFF; cdr3_nt: TGTGCCAGCAGCCAAGAAATGGGTGGATACAATGAGCAGTTCTTC
clone_size: many; v_call: TRBV20-1; j_call: TRBJ1-2; cdr3_length: 12; d_call: TRBD1; cdr3_aa: CSAGTVNYGYTF; cdr3_nt: TGCAGTGCTGGGACAGTAAACTATGGCTACACCTTC
clone_size: few; v_call: TRBV11-2; j_call: TRBJ2-5; cdr3_length: 16; d_call: .; cdr3_aa: CASSLGATTRQETQYF; cdr3_nt: TGTGCCAGCAGCTTAGGGGCAACTACCCGCCAAGAGACCCAGTACTTC
clone_size: many; v_call: TRBV30; j_call: TRBJ2-6; cdr3_length: 18; d_call: TRBD1; cdr3_aa: CAWSPLDRGLDGANVLTF; cdr3_nt: TGTGCCTGGAGTCCGTTGGACAGGGGGCTGGATGGGGCCAACGTCCTGACTTTC
clone_size: many; v_call: TRBV28; j_call: TRBJ2-1; cdr3_length: 14; d_call: TRBD2; cdr3_aa: CASTESGGHNEQFF; cdr3_nt: TGTGCCAGCACCGAGTCGGGAGGACATAATGAGCAGTTCTTC
clone_size: few; v_call: TRBV11-2; j_call: TRBJ2-7; cdr3_length: 15; d_call: .; cdr3_aa: CASSRASGTTYEQYF; cdr3_nt: TGTGCCAGCAGCCGTGCCAGCGGGACAACCTACGAGCAGTACTTC
clone_size: once; v_call: TRBV6-1; j_call: TRBJ2-3; cdr3_length: 14; d_call: .; cdr3_aa: CVLREFLNTDTQYF; cdr3_nt: TGTGTTTTGAGGGAGTTCCTCAACACAGATACGCAGTATTTT
clone_size: many; v_call: TRBV12-3/TRBV12-4; j_call: TRBJ2-2; cdr3_length: 14; d_call: TRBD1; cdr3_aa: CASSSGQVTGELFF; cdr3_nt: TGTGCCAGCAGTTCCGGACAGGTCACCGGGGAGCTGTTTTTT
clone_size: many; v_call: TRBV19; j_call: TRBJ2-7; cdr3_length: 12; d_call: .; cdr3_aa: CASRTTGNEQYF; cdr3_nt: TGTGCCAGTAGGACTACAGGGAACGAGCAGTACTTC
clone_size: many; v_call: TRBV11-1; j_call: TRBJ2-1; cdr3_length: 13; d_call: .; cdr3_aa: CASSLGGYNEQFF; cdr3_nt: TGTGCCAGCAGCTTAGGAGGATACAATGAGCAGTTCTTC
clone_size: .; v_call: TRBV6-5; j_call: TRBJ2-3; cdr3_length: 13; d_call: TRBD2; cdr3_aa: CASIPAGADTQYF; cdr3_nt: TGTGCCAGCATCCCGGCGGGAGCCGATACGCAGTATTTT
clone_size: .; v_call: TRBV12-3/TRBV12-4; j_call: TRBJ2-3; cdr3_length: 16; d_call: TRBD2; cdr3_aa: CASSPTSGRASDTQYF; cdr3_nt: TGTGCCAGCAGTCCGACTAGCGGGAGGGCCTCGGATACGCAGTATTTT
clone_size: few; v_call: TRBV20-1; j_call: TRBJ2-5; cdr3_length: 14; d_call: .; cdr3_aa: CSARRDGRRETQYF; cdr3_nt: TGCAGTGCTCGCCGGGACGGCCGTCGGGAGACCCAGTACTTC
clone_size: many; v_call: TRBV20-1; j_call: TRBJ2-1; cdr3_length: 15; d_call: TRBD2; cdr3_aa: CSARKSGIRDNEQFF; cdr3_nt: TGCAGTGCCAGGAAGAGCGGGATAAGGGACAATGAGCAGTTCTTC
clone_size: few; v_call: TRBV20-1; j_call: TRBJ1-3; cdr3_length: 15; d_call: .; cdr3_aa: CSARVPGATGNTIYF; cdr3_nt: TGCAGTGCTAGAGTACCAGGGGCTACCGGAAACACCATATATTTT
clone_size: .; v_call: TRBV7-6; j_call: TRBJ2-2; cdr3_length: 14; d_call: .; cdr3_aa: CASSSLSTAGELFF; cdr3_nt: TGTGCCAGCAGCTCGCTTTCTACAGCCGGGGAGCTGTTTTTT
clone_size: many; v_call: TRBV29-1; j_call: TRBJ2-7; cdr3_length: 11; d_call: .; cdr3_aa: CSVGTSYEQYF; cdr3_nt: TGCAGCGTTGGGACAAGCTACGAGCAGTACTTC
clone_size: .; v_call: TRBV7-6; j_call: TRBJ2-5; cdr3_length: 16; d_call: .; cdr3_aa: CASSPGNSSPQGTQYF; cdr3_nt: TGTGCCAGCAGCCCTGGGAATAGCAGCCCTCAGGGGACCCAGTACTTC
clone_size: many; v_call: TRBV5-1; j_call: TRBJ1-5; cdr3_length: 14; d_call: .; cdr3_aa: CASSLGRSNQPQHF; cdr3_nt: TGCGCCAGCAGCTTGGGAAGAAGCAATCAGCCCCAGCATTTT
clone_size: few; v_call: TRBV10-2; j_call: TRBJ2-7; cdr3_length: 11; d_call: .; cdr3_aa: CASSQTYEQYF; cdr3_nt: TGCGCCAGCAGCCAGACCTACGAGCAGTACTTC
clone_size: .; v_call: TRBV19; j_call: TRBJ2-7; cdr3_length: 13; d_call: .; cdr3_aa: CASSIAGWHEQYF; cdr3_nt: TGTGCCAGTAGTATAGCGGGCTGGCACGAGCAGTACTTC
clone_size: .; v_call: TRBV7-9; j_call: TRBJ1-2; cdr3_length: 13; d_call: .; cdr3_aa: CASSLLSTYGYTF; cdr3_nt: TGTGCCAGCAGCTTACTCAGCACCTATGGCTACACCTTC
clone_size: .; v_call: TRBV11-2; j_call: TRBJ2-3; cdr3_length: 16; d_call: TRBD2; cdr3_aa: CASSFSGKGTTDTQYF; cdr3_nt: TGTGCCAGCAGCTTTAGCGGGAAAGGGACCACAGATACGCAGTATTTT
clone_size: few; v_call: TRBV11-1; j_call: TRBJ2-7; cdr3_length: 15; d_call: .; cdr3_aa: CASQVRLGSSYEQYF; cdr3_nt: TGTGCCAGCCAGGTTCGACTGGGGAGCTCCTACGAGCAGTACTTC
clone_size: .; v_call: TRBV20-1; j_call: TRBJ1-1; cdr3_length: 13; d_call: TRBD1; cdr3_aa: CSATLGTGTEAFF; cdr3_nt: TGCAGTGCTACCTTAGGGACAGGGACTGAAGCTTTCTTT
clone_size: few; v_call: TRBV5-1; j_call: TRBJ2-2; cdr3_length: 16; d_call: .; cdr3_aa: CASSRATGGNTGELFF; cdr3_nt: TGCGCCAGCAGCCGCGCTACCGGCGGAAACACCGGGGAGCTGTTTTTT
clone_size: many; v_call: TRBV29-1; j_call: TRBJ2-5; cdr3_length: 13; d_call: .; cdr3_aa: CSVLLGWQETQYF; cdr3_nt: TGCAGCGTCCTACTAGGTTGGCAAGAGACCCAGTACTTC
clone_size: few; v_call: TRBV9; j_call: TRBJ1-2; cdr3_length: 15; d_call: TRBD1; cdr3_aa: CASSPAPTGNYGYTF; cdr3_nt: TGTGCCAGCAGCCCAGCACCGACAGGGAACTATGGCTACACCTTC
clone_size: many; v_call: TRBV3-1; j_call: TRBJ2-7; cdr3_length: 14; d_call: .; cdr3_aa: CASSQLVGTYEQYF; cdr3_nt: TGTGCCAGCAGCCAACTCGTGGGGACCTACGAGCAGTACTTC
clone_size: .; v_call: TRBV12-3/TRBV12-4; j_call: TRBJ2-1; cdr3_length: 15; d_call: TRBD2; cdr3_aa: CASRLTLAGHNEQFF; cdr3_nt: TGTGCCAGCAGATTGACACTAGCGGGTCACAATGAGCAGTTCTTC
clone_size: few; v_call: TRBV7-2; j_call: TRBJ2-7; cdr3_length: 16; d_call: TRBD2; cdr3_aa: CASSLQRTSDPDEQYF; cdr3_nt: TGTGCCAGCAGCTTGCAGCGGACTAGCGATCCTGACGAGCAGTACTTC
clone_size: many; v_call: TRBV6-1; j_call: TRBJ2-1; cdr3_length: 15; d_call: .; cdr3_aa: CASSIVMGVGNEQFF; cdr3_nt: TGTGCCAGCAGCATCGTCATGGGGGTTGGGAATGAGCAGTTCTTC
clone_size: few; v_call: TRBV21-1; j_call: TRBJ2-3; cdr3_length: 13; d_call: .; cdr3_aa: CAGLPASTDTQYF; cdr3_nt: TGTGCTGGGCTACCAGCTAGCACAGATACGCAGTATTTT
clone_size: many; v_call: TRBV5-4; j_call: TRBJ1-1; cdr3_length: 16; d_call: .; cdr3_aa: CASSYDLVGLNTEAFF; cdr3_nt: TGTGCCAGCAGCTACGACCTAGTGGGCCTGAACACTGAAGCTTTCTTT
clone_size: many; v_call: TRBV28; j_call: TRBJ1-2; cdr3_length: 12; d_call: .; cdr3_aa: CASSIPLKGYTF; cdr3_nt: TGTGCCAGCAGCATCCCATTAAAAGGCTACACCTTC
clone_size: .; v_call: TRBV27; j_call: TRBJ2-3; cdr3_length: 14; d_call: TRBD1; cdr3_aa: CASSKGTATDTQYF; cdr3_nt: TGTGCCAGCAGTAAAGGGACAGCCACAGATACGCAGTATTTT
clone_size: .; v_call: TRBV19; j_call: TRBJ2-2; cdr3_length: 14; d_call: .; cdr3_aa: CASSPGLGLGELFF; cdr3_nt: TGTGCCAGTAGTCCGGGACTGGGCCTCGGGGAGCTGTTTTTT